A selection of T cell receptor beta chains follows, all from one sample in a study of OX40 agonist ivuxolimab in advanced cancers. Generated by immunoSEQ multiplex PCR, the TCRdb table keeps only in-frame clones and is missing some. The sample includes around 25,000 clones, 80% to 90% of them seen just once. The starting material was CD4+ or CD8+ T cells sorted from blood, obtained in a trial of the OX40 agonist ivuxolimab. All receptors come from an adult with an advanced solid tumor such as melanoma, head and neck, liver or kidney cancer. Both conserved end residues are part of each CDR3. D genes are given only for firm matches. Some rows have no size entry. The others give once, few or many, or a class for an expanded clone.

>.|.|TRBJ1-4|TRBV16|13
CASSPSSGGKLFF
TGTGCCAGCAGCCCGTCCTCAGGCGGAAAACTGTTTTTT
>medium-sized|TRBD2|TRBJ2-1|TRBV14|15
CASSQYDGRVNEQFF
TGTGCCAGCAGCCAGTACGACGGGAGGGTTAATGAGCAGTTCTTC
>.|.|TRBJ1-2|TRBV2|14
CASSDRRVSYGYTF
TGTGCCAGCAGTGATAGACGGGTGAGCTATGGCTACACCTTC
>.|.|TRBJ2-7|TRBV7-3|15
CASSPVQPSLYEQYF
TGTGCCAGCAGCCCGGTGCAGCCGAGCCTCTACGAGCAGTACTTC
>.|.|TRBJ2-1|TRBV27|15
CASSLGGGQYNEQFF
TGTGCCAGCAGTTTGGGGGGGGGCCAATACAATGAGCAGTTCTTC
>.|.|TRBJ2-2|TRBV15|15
CATSKGRDYTGELFF
TGTGCCACCAGTAAAGGCCGGGATTACACCGGGGAGCTGTTTTTT
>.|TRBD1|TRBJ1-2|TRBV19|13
CARPGQGKYGYTF
TGTGCCAGGCCCGGACAGGGTAAATATGGCTACACCTTC
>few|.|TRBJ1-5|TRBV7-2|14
CASSFLGGSEPQHF
TGTGCCAGCAGCTTTTTGGGAGGTAGTGAGCCCCAGCATTTT
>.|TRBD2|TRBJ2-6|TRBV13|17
CASSVQSGGAGANVLTF
TGTGCCAGCAGCGTACAAAGCGGGGGGGCTGGGGCCAACGTCCTGACTTTC
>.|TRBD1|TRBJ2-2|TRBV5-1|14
CASSFTGDTGELFF
TGCGCCAGCAGCTTCACAGGGGACACCGGGGAGCTGTTTTTT
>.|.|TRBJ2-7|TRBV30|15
CASTGHEGWLREQYF
TGTGCCTCCACGGGACACGAGGGGTGGCTAAGGGAGCAGTACTTC
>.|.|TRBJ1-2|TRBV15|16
CATSRDLYIPNYGYTF
TGTGCCACCAGCAGAGATCTTTACATCCCGAACTATGGCTACACCTTC
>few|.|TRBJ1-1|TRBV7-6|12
CASSLLNTEAFF
TGTGCCAGCAGCTTATTGAACACTGAAGCTTTCTTT
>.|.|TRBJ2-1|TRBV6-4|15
CASSDEASSYNEQFF
TGTGCCAGCAGTGACGAGGCTAGCTCCTACAATGAGCAGTTCTTC
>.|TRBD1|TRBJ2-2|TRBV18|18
CASSPTSGQVPRAGELFF
TGTGCCAGCTCACCAACGTCCGGACAGGTCCCTCGCGCCGGGGAGCTGTTTTTT
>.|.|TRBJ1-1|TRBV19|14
CASSLGNTNTEAFF
TGTGCCAGTAGTTTGGGGAACACGAACACTGAAGCTTTCTTT
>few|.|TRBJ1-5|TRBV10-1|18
CANTQGIGPSVGDQPQHF
TGCGCCAACACCCAGGGAATTGGCCCCTCAGTAGGGGATCAGCCCCAGCATTTT
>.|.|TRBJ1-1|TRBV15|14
CATSRGLMNTEAFF
TGTGCCACCAGCAGGGGGCTCATGAACACTGAAGCTTTCTTT
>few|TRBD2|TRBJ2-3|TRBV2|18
CASSQLAGGPPSMDTQYF
TGTGCCAGCAGCCAACTAGCGGGGGGTCCTCCTAGCATGGATACGCAGTATTTT
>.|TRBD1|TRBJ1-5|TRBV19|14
CASSPGTGAQPQHF
TGTGCCAGTAGTCCCGGGACAGGGGCCCAGCCCCAGCATTTT
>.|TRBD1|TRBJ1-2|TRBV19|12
CATAGQDYGYTF
TGTGCCACCGCGGGACAGGACTATGGCTACACCTTC
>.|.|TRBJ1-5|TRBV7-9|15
CASSLGTAPYQPQHF
TGTGCCAGCAGCTTAGGGACAGCTCCTTATCAGCCCCAGCATTTT
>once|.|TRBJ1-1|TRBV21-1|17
CASSKLVFRDRGAEAFF
TGTGCCAGCAGCAAGTTAGTATTTCGAGACAGGGGCGCTGAAGCTTTCTTT
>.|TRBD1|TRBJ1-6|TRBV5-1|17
CASSLVPGTGRNSPLHF
TGCGCCAGCAGCTTGGTCCCCGGGACAGGGAGGAATTCACCCCTCCACTTT
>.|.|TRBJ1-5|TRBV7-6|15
CASSATAYSNQPQHF
TGTGCCAGCAGCGCGACAGCGTATAGCAATCAGCCCCAGCATTTT
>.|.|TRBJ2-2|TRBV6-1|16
CASSEATGWLPGELFF
TGTGCCAGCAGTGAAGCGACAGGTTGGCTGCCAGGGGAGCTGTTTTTT
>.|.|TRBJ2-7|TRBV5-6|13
CASSFGSSYEQYF
TGTGCCAGCAGCTTTGGTAGCTCCTACGAGCAGTACTTC
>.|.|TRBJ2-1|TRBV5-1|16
CASSPGVAGGLDEQFF
TGCGCCAGCAGCCCCGGGGTAGCAGGGGGGTTAGACGAGCAGTTCTTC
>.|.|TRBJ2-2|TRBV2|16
CASSEVGSTNTGELFF
TGTGCCAGCAGTGAAGTAGGCTCTACGAACACCGGGGAGCTGTTTTTT
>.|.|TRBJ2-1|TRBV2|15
CASSEGREVYNEQFF
TGTGCCAGCAGTGAGGGCAGGGAAGTCTACAATGAGCAGTTCTTC
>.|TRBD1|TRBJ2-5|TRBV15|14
CATIQGQGQETQYF
TGTGCCACCATCCAGGGACAGGGGCAAGAGACCCAGTACTTC
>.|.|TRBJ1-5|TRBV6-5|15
CASSYGGAGDQPQHF
TGTGCCAGCAGTTACGGCGGGGCAGGGGATCAGCCCCAGCATTTT
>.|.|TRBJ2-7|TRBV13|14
CASSPVNRGPEQYF
TGTGCCAGCAGCCCAGTTAACCGGGGCCCGGAGCAGTACTTC
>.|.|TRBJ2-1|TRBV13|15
CASSLEGGGYNEQFF
TGTGCCAGCAGCTTAGAGGGGGGCGGCTACAATGAGCAGTTCTTC
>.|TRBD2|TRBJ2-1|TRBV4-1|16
CASSHIGRGRYNEQFF
TGCGCCAGCAGCCATATAGGGCGGGGGAGATACAATGAGCAGTTCTTC
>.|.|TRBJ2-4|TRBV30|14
CAWSVADAKNIQYF
TGTGCCTGGAGTGTAGCTGATGCCAAAAACATTCAGTACTTC
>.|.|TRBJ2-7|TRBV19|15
CASSMVGLSAYEQYF
TGTGCCAGTAGTATGGTCGGACTGTCGGCCTACGAGCAGTACTTC
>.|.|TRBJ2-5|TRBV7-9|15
CATETSSGMGETQYF
TGTGCCACCGAAACGTCCTCGGGGATGGGAGAGACCCAGTACTTC
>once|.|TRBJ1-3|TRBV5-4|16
CASSLGRVGSGNTIYF
TGTGCCAGCAGCTTAGGCAGGGTAGGCTCTGGAAACACCATATATTTT
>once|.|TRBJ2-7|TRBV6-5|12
CASRVGSGEQYF
TGTGCCAGCAGGGTGGGCTCCGGCGAGCAGTACTTC
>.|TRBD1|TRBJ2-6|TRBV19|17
CASSGQGVLSGANVLTF
TGTGCCAGTAGCGGACAGGGGGTCCTCTCTGGGGCCAACGTCCTGACTTTC